The sample holds a few counts of the clone carrying this T cell receptor beta chain. Its target is not known. The donors (healthy individuals) were bone marrow donors. This entry comes from a study of cytomegalovirus exposure and HLA in healthy donors. Findings of the study overall: The classifier was said to identify cytomegalovirus status with high specificity and sensitivity.

Germline CDR1 and CDR2: SEHNR and FQNEAQ (reference sequence). The CDR3 consists of 13 residues. The V end lost 4 bases, the J end lost 4 bases, and 8 bases lay between the germline ends. The study ran its PCR with 60 Vbeta and 13 Jbeta primers. The repertoire was sequenced with immunoSEQ multiplex PCR; TCRdb's copy has only in-frame clones and lacks some. Of some 190,000 clones in the sample, over 65% are singletons; the top ten hold approximately 1.5%. This receptor was identified in a man aged 18 to 29 in good health and CMV-seronegative. The gene calls are TRBV7-9 and TRBJ1-5; tentative D call: TRBD1 (6 bases). Input material: PBMCs. The CDR3 nucleotides are TGTGCCAGCAGCTCACAGGGAAATCAGCCCCAGCATTTT. It translates to CASSSQGNQPQHF.